These 26 T cell receptor beta chains originate from one sample sequenced in a study of Ad26.COV2.S vaccination and SARS-CoV-2 variants listed by TCRdb under 2021. Per the publication, the treatment or condition label means: about 20 received Ad26.COV2.S at low or high dose, single or two shots; 5 received placebo; per-sample allocation not given. Repertoires of vaccine and placebo recipients were sequenced from samples taken on day 63 after the first injection. Library generation was performed with the immunoSEQ multiplex PCR assay. TCRdb limited this immuneACCESS table to in-frame rearrangements with V and J called. A share of clones is missing; checked studies link under half to unresolved V genes, and the rest is unexplained. A total of about 440,000 clones appear in this sample, less than 95% of them only once. The ten most abundant clones make up more than 3.5% of the sample. This specimen was peripheral blood, taken in a trial of Ad26.COV2.S vaccine versus placebo. These receptors all stem from a person aged 18-65 years who received the Ad26.COV2.S COVID-19 vaccine or a placebo.

The V gene is TRBV27, the J gene TRBJ2-7; D call uncertain. This CDR3 has 13 amino acids. The germline CDR1 and CDR2 sequences are MNHEY and SMNVEV (reference sequence). Trimming pared 8 bases from V and 1 base from J, leaving 12 bases between. This CDR3 reads CASRYGNSYEQYF. The CDR3, as DNA: TGTGCCAGCCGCTACGGCAATTCCTACGAGCAGTACTTC.

This clone was recorded once. The V gene is TRBV3-1 (or the pseudogene TRBV3-2), the J gene TRBJ2-7, with 8 bases matching TRBD1. The CDR3 contains 15 residues. CDR1 LGHDT and CDR2 YNNKEL come from the germline V gene (reference sequence). J lost 2 bases, V lost 0 bases, and 3 bases had no gene match. This CDR3 is CASSQDGDRTYEQYF. The DNA for the CDR3 is TGTGCCAGCAGCCAAGATGGGGACAGGACCTACGAGCAGTACTTC.

J is TRBJ2-3 and V is TRBV28; no clear D. V was clipped by 7 bases and J by 2 bases, with 22 bases between them. Germline lookup yields CDR1 MDHEN and CDR2 SYDVKM. The length of the CDR3 is 17 residues. CDR3 sequence reads: CASTSGMTTKTTDTQYF. The DNA for the CDR3 is TGTGCCAGCACTTCCGGTATGACAACTAAGACCACAGATACGCAGTATTTT. Drawing the rest from reference TRBV28 and TRBJ2-3, the complete variable domain is DVKVTQSSRYLVKRTGEKVFLECVQDMDHENMFWYRQDPGLGLRLIYFSYDVKMKEKGDIPEGYSVSREKKERFSLILESASTNQTSMYLCASTSGMTTKTTDTQYFGPGTRLTVL.

The V gene is TRBV7-2, the J gene TRBJ2-7; D is undetermined. The CDR3 runs 12 residues. Germline V lookup: CDR1 SGHTA, CDR2 FQGNSA. V was trimmed by 1 base and J by 5 bases, leaving 6 bases between them. CDR3 protein: CASSLDRNEQYF. As DNA, the CDR3 is TGTGCCAGCAGCTTAGACCGGAACGAGCAGTACTTC.

The V call is TRBV7-2, the J call TRBJ2-3; D call uncertain. Germline V CDR1 and CDR2: SGHTA, FQGNSA. The CDR3 has 15 residues. V shed 1 base and J shed 2 bases, with 10 bases lying between them. CDR3 sequence reads: CASSLGRVATDTQYF. Here the CDR3 DNA reads TGTGCCAGCAGCTTAGGACGGGTAGCCACAGATACGCAGTATTTT.

The V and J genes are TRBV5-1 and TRBJ2-1; 12 nucleotides agree with TRBD2. V trimming: 3 bases; J trimming: 7 bases; junction bases outside the gene matches: 11. The V gene's germline CDR1 is SGHRS and CDR2 YFSETQ. The CDR3 runs to 17 residues. CDR3 protein: CASSSGLAGGPANEQFF. CDR3 in DNA: TGCGCCAGCAGCTCGGGTCTAGCGGGAGGGCCTGCGAATGAGCAGTTCTTC.

This clone was seen once. The gene calls are TRBV7-3 and TRBJ2-1; 9 bases match TRBD1. Looked up from germline, CDR1 is SGHTA and CDR2 is FQGTGA. CDR3 size: 15 residues. V lost 5 bases and J lost 0; bases outside the gene matches: 2. The CDR3 DNA is TGTGCCAGCAGCGCGGACAGGGGCTCCTACAATGAGCAGTTCTTC. It encodes CASSADRGSYNEQFF.

V is TRBV28 and J is TRBJ2-7; perhaps TRBD2 as D (7 bases). Between the trimmed V and J ends, which lost 11 bases and 2 bases, there was a span of 22 bases. The CDR3 is 15 amino acids. CDR1 MDHEN and CDR2 SYDVKM come from the germline V gene. The CDR3 coding sequence is TGTGCCCGCGAGGGGGGGGGAGGTCTTCCCTACGAGCAGTACTTC. Protein: CAREGGGGLPYEQYF.

The chain has TRBV5-1 and TRBJ2-7, with a weak D call TRBD1 (7 bases). Per germline, CDR1 SGHRS and CDR2 YFSETQ. The CDR3 spans 15 residues. V was pared by 0 bases and J by 2 bases, with 12 bases between. CDR3: CASSLGRDRTYEQYF. In DNA, the CDR3 is TGCGCCAGCAGCTTGGGGCGGGACAGAACCTACGAGCAGTACTTC.

The rearrangement joins TRBV13 to TRBJ2-7; TRBD1 matches 7 bases. V lost 4 bases, J lost 0 bases, and 6 bases stayed unmatched. There are 15 residues in the CDR3. In germline, CDR1 is PRHDT, CDR2 FYEKMQ (reference sequence). CDR3 DNA sequence: TGTGCCAGCAGCTCGTACCGGGACAGCTCCTACGAGCAGTACTTC. It encodes CASSSYRDSSYEQYF.

This rearrangement joins TRBV12-3 or TRBV12-4 to TRBJ1-1; TRBD1 matches 10 bases. V gave up 5 bases and J gave up 10 bases; unmatched junction bases: 4. The CDR3 runs 12 residues. As DNA, the CDR3 is TGTGCCAGCAGTGGACAGGGGGTGGGAGCTTTCTTT. As protein: CASSGQGVGAFF.

The table lists this clone with a count of one. The chain uses TRBV20-1 and TRBJ2-3; D not certain. Per germline, CDR1 DFQATT and CDR2 SNEGSKA (reference sequence). V gave up 7 bases and J gave up 5 bases, with 10 bases separating them. The CDR3 spans 11 residues. CDR3 sequence reads: CSVPTGDTQYF. The CDR3 nucleotides are TGCAGTGTCCCGACGGGAGATACGCAGTATTTT.

The chain is built from TRBV28 and TRBJ1-5; possible D gene TRBD1, 6 bases. The V gene's germline CDR1 is MDHEN and CDR2 SYDVKM. The V end was cut by 5 bases, the J end by 3 bases, with 8 bases between. This CDR3 has 13 residues. The CDR3 region is CASSAGDNQPQHF. CDR3 DNA sequence: TGTGCCAGCAGTGCAGGGGACAATCAGCCCCAGCATTTT.

The J gene is TRBJ1-2, the V gene TRBV5-1, with a tentative D call TRBD1 (5 bases). The CDR3 is 16 amino acids. V lost 2 bases, J lost 5 bases, and 19 bases lay in between. In germline, CDR1 is SGHRS, CDR2 YFSETQ. CDR3: CASSLRTDRRGYGYTF. Written as DNA, the CDR3 is TGCGCCAGCAGCTTAAGGACGGACCGTAGGGGATATGGCTACACCTTC.

This sequence joins TRBV19 and TRBJ1-2; D not certain. V was clipped by 6 bases and J by 4 bases, with 12 bases between them. In germline, CDR1 is LNHDA, CDR2 SQIVND (reference sequence). This CDR3 region has 13 residues. This CDR3 is CASSLGSGYGYTF. In nucleotides, the CDR3 is TGTGCCAGTAGCCTGGGGTCGGGCTATGGCTACACCTTC.

The rearrangement uses TRBV27 and TRBJ1-1, with D unresolved. Trimming took off 3 bases at V and 1 base at J, with 12 bases between the two ends. The length of the CDR3 is 15 residues. Looked up from germline, CDR1 is MNHEY and CDR2 is SMNVEV (reference sequence). The CDR3 is CASSLDGRWNTEAFF. CDR3 sequence (DNA): TGTGCCAGCAGTTTGGACGGACGGTGGAACACTGAAGCTTTCTTT.

The V and J genes are TRBV7-6 and TRBJ1-1; 11 bases agree with TRBD1. Trimming at V came to 5 bases and at J to 4 bases, leaving 6 bases not matched to a gene. The CDR3 length is 15 residues. The V gene's germline CDR1 is SGHVS and CDR2 FNYEAQ. DNA of the CDR3: TGTGCCAGCAGCCTGACCGGGACAGGGGGCACTGAAGCTTTCTTT. Translated, it gives CASSLTGTGGTEAFF.

The chain is built from TRBV3-1 (or the pseudogene TRBV3-2) and TRBJ2-7, with 13 bases that match TRBD2. The trim removed 4 bases at V and 5 bases at J, leaving 8 bases unmatched. This CDR3 has 16 amino acids. Germline V lookup: CDR1 LGHDT, CDR2 YNNKEL (reference sequence). CDR3 sequence: CASSLQILAGGDEQYF. Here the CDR3 DNA reads TGTGCCAGCAGCCTTCAGATACTAGCGGGAGGGGACGAGCAGTACTTC.

This rearrangement joins TRBV5-1 to TRBJ2-7; D is uncertain. Germline V gene lookup returns CDR1 SGHRS and CDR2 YFSETQ. The CDR3 runs 14 residues. The V end was cut by 0 bases, the J end by 6 bases, with 13 bases between. DNA of the CDR3: TGCGCCAGCAGCTTGGGACCCCTCTCGGCCGAGCAGTACTTC. Its translation is CASSLGPLSAEQYF. Full variable domain (rest looked up from reference TRBV5-1 and TRBJ2-7): KAGVTQTPRYLIKTRGQQVTLSCSPISGHRSVSWYQQTPGQGLQFLFEYFSETQRNKGNFPGRFSGRQFSNSRSEMNVSTLELGDSALYLCASSLGPLSAEQYFGPGTRLTVT.

This sequence joins TRBV4-2 and TRBJ1-5, with D unresolved. Between the trimmed V and J ends, which lost 3 bases and 0 bases, there was a span of 3 bases. CDR1 and CDR2 from the germline V gene are LGHNA and YNFKEQ. The CDR3 is 13 residues long. CDR3 nucleotides: TGTGCCAGCAGCCAGTATAGCAATCAGCCCCAGCATTTT. This translates into CASSQYSNQPQHF.

The chain has TRBV28 and TRBJ2-7, with 10 nucleotides matching TRBD2. This CDR3 is 15 amino acids long. Germline assignment: CDR1 MDHEN and CDR2 SYDVKM. Trimming removed 1 base from V and 3 bases from J; junction bases left unmatched: 3. CDR3 in amino acids: CASSLSTSGIYEQYF. The CDR3 bases are TGTGCCAGCAGTTTATCAACTAGCGGGATCTACGAGCAGTACTTC.

The J gene is TRBJ2-5, the V gene TRBV28; no firm D call. Trimming left V 5 bases short and J 5 bases short, with 15 bases between. CDR3 length: 14 residues. In germline, CDR1 is MDHEN, CDR2 SYDVKM. The DNA of the CDR3 is TGTGCCAGCAGTGGATCCTTAACGGTGGAGACCCAGTACTTC. Residues: CASSGSLTVETQYF.

The chain uses TRBV18 and TRBJ2-3; D gene uncertain. The CDR3 has 16 residues. Looked up from germline, CDR1 is KGHSH and CDR2 is LQKENI. V dropped 3 bases and J dropped 4 bases, with 17 bases sitting between them. In nucleotides, the CDR3 is TGTGCCAGCTCACCGCCTCCGCACGGATTTCCAGATACGCAGTATTTT. It translates to CASSPPPHGFPDTQYF.

This clone has only one observation. The CDR3 nucleotides are TGTGCCAGCGGGGCCTCCTCTGGAAACACCATATATTTT. Translating it yields CASGASSGNTIYF. J is TRBJ1-3 and V is TRBV5-6, with D possibly being TRBD1 (5 bases). V was trimmed by 7 bases and J by 0 bases, leaving 8 bases between them. This CDR3 spans 13 amino acids. Per germline, CDR1 SGHDT and CDR2 YYEEEE.

This clone appeared once. Other DNA sequences in this specimen translate into the identical CDR3. This chain joins TRBV12-3 or TRBV12-4 and TRBJ2-5, with D perhaps matching TRBD1 (5 bases). There are 13 residues in the CDR3. V gave up 1 base and J gave up 4 bases, with 7 bases separating them. CDR3 amino acids: CASSLGGVETQYF. CDR3 nucleotides: TGTGCCAGCAGTTTAGGGGGCGTAGAGACCCAGTACTTC.

The rearrangement uses TRBV19 and TRBJ2-2; TRBD2 aligns across 8 bases. Per germline, CDR1 LNHDA and CDR2 SQIVND (reference sequence). This CDR3 is 16 amino acids long. V was clipped by 5 bases and J by 2 bases; unmatched bases: 7. The CDR3 reads CASSVLTSGNTGELFF. CDR3 DNA sequence: TGTGCCAGTAGTGTGTTAACTAGCGGCAACACCGGGGAGCTGTTTTTT.